The source of this T cell receptor (beta chain) is a study of identifying expanded T cells in peripheral blood. Assay used: immunoSEQ multiplex PCR; TCRdb lists only in-frame clones, some missing. This sample has 100,000 to 150,000 clones, with 84% found just once. The study, taken as a whole, reports: About 1.2 clones differed between technical replicates, versus around 15 and 19 over time. Clone count variance between two-week samples rose with total template count.

For this clone: Antigen: not known.

From germline, CDR1 is LGHNA and CDR2 YSLEER. This CDR3 has 15 amino acids. J lost 2 bases, V lost 6 bases, and 6 bases had no gene match. The chain has TRBV4-3 and TRBJ2-1; 8 nucleotides line up with TRBD1. The clonotype was recovered from a person aged 18-70 years in good health. The sample taken for sequencing was blood. CDR3 sequence reads: CASRFTGGTYNEQFF. The CDR3 nucleotides are TGCGCCAGCAGGTTTACAGGGGGAACCTACAATGAGCAGTTCTTC.